Shown below are 8 T cell receptor beta chains from a single sample sequenced in a study of cytomegalovirus exposure and HLA in healthy donors. This PCR relied on a set of 60 Vbeta primers and 13 Jbeta primers. Clones were read by immunoSEQ multiplex PCR, and TCRdb kept only the in-frame ones, dropping some. Of about 120,000 clones listed, roughly 80% were seen once; the top ten hold roughly 2.5%. The sequencing sample was made of PBMCs. These receptors were obtained from a middle-aged woman in good health and CMV-seropositive.

This clone was picked up a small number of times. The V and J genes are TRBV4-2 and TRBJ2-1, with a tentative D call TRBD2 (6 bases). The germline V gene encodes CDR1 LGHNA and CDR2 YNFKEQ. Trimming cost V 4 bases and J 7 bases, with 20 bases left between them. The CDR3 totals 16 residues. The CDR3 reads CASSRRSTAGWNEQFF. DNA of the CDR3: TGTGCCAGCAGCCGCCGTTCCACGGCGGGGTGGAATGAGCAGTTCTTC.

The chain recombines TRBV29-1 with TRBJ1-3; maybe TRBD1 (5 bases). This CDR3 comprises 15 residues. Trimming removed 1 base from V and 4 bases from J, with 14 bases in between. Germline CDR1 reads SQVTM; CDR2 reads ANQGSEA. For the CDR3, the DNA is TGCAGCGTTGAAGGGCAGGGATCTCGCGGAAACACCATATATTTT. It specifies CSVEGQGSRGNTIYF.

The chain recombines TRBV7-2 with TRBJ2-1, with 8 nucleotides matching TRBD2. CDR1 and CDR2 from the germline V gene are SGHTA and FQGNSA. CDR3 size: 15 residues. V shed 5 bases, J shed 7 bases, and the junction held 10 bases outside the gene matches. CDR3 in DNA: TGTGCCAGCAGCCCTTCTATACTAGCGGAGAATGAGCAGTTCTTC. Residues: CASSPSILAENEQFF.

The chain joins TRBV5-1 to TRBJ2-5, with 9 bases fitting TRBD2. The V and J ends lost 5 bases and 5 bases, in that order; junction bases with no gene match: 10. The CDR3 length is 15 residues. CDR1 and CDR2 (germline): SGHRS, YFSETQ. CDR3 sequence reads: CASRDSGGRGETQYF. The CDR3 DNA follows: TGCGCCAGCAGGGATAGCGGGGGCCGGGGGGAGACCCAGTACTTC.

The V and J genes are TRBV7-3 and TRBJ2-7; 7 positions agree with TRBD1. Germline lookup yields CDR1 SGHTA and CDR2 FQGTGA. Germline trimming cut 4 bases from V and 3 bases from J; bases unmatched to any gene: 6. The CDR3 has 14 amino acids. The CDR3 region is CASSSRDSHYEQYF. The CDR3 DNA sequence: TGTGCCAGCAGCTCCCGGGACAGCCACTACGAGCAGTACTTC.

The chain has TRBV2 and TRBJ1-2; 8 bases fit TRBD1. Trimming at V came to 5 bases and at J to 6 bases, leaving 5 bases not matched to a gene. The CDR3 extends over 13 amino acids. Germline lookup yields CDR1 SNHLY and CDR2 FYNNEI. CDR3 sequence: CASSSQGANGYTF. The DNA for the CDR3 is TGTGCCAGCAGTTCCCAGGGGGCGAATGGCTACACCTTC.

The V gene is TRBV2, the J gene TRBJ1-5; no clear D gene. V was cut by 1 base and J by 0 bases, with 7 bases left in between. Germline assignment: CDR1 SNHLY and CDR2 FYNNEI. The CDR3 covers 15 residues. The CDR3 protein is CASSEVLDSNQPQHF. The CDR3 bases are TGTGCCAGCAGTGAAGTCTTAGATAGCAATCAGCCCCAGCATTTT.

The chain uses TRBV7-9 and TRBJ2-1; 9 bases are shared with TRBD2. There are 16 residues in the CDR3. The ends lost 1 base at V and 9 bases at J; junction bases unmatched: 10. Germline-derived CDR1 and CDR2 are SEHNR and FQNEAQ (reference sequence). The CDR3 bases are TGTGCCAGCAGCTTAGGGATAGCGGGGGCTGTGGGTGAGCAGTTCTTC. Amino acids: CASSLGIAGAVGEQFF. The variable domain in full, completed from reference TRBV7-9 and TRBJ2-1, reads DTGVSQNPRHKITKRGQNVTFRCDPISEHNRLYWYRQTLGQGPEFLTYFQNEAQLEKSRLLSDRFSAERPKGSFSTLEIQRTEQGDSAMYLCASSLGIAGAVGEQFFGPGTRLTVL.